At least ten counts were recorded for the clone carrying this TCR beta chain. Its antigen is unidentified. This specimen belongs to a study of T cells in Graves' hyperthyroidism and ophthalmopathy. In the study overall: Specimen type is peripheral blood, collected at initial diagnosis prior to any treatment.

The CDR3 regions of TCR beta were amplified from RNA transcripts. Using the HTBI primer set, a first-round RT-PCR was run on the TCR CDR3. One entry per CDR3 protein, called by TCRdb with MiXCR from the multiplex PCR reads. The sample has 300,000 to 500,000 distinct CDR3 sequences, under 15% seen once; the top ten hold about 33%. Study-level results: Blood also showed most of the thyroid clonotypes that were expanded above 0.001. Separation of ophthalmopathy from stable hyperthyroidism was achieved by a 13 V-J model.

Each 10 ml fresh peripheral blood draw supplied the PBMCs. This CDR3 spans 14 amino acids. Germline V gene lookup returns CDR1 MDHEN and CDR2 SYDVKM. Deletions cut 5 bases from V and 2 bases from J, with 13 bases between. The sequenced sample consisted of blood. The chain has TRBV28 and TRBJ2-7; a weak D match, TRBD1 (5 bases). This sequence originates from a woman aged 25 to 45 with Graves' hyperthyroidism. The CDR3 DNA reads TGTGCCAGCAGTACCCTGACAGCCACCTACGAGCAGTACTTC. Its protein is CASSTLTATYEQYF.